This T cell receptor (beta chain) was documented in a study of blood T cell repertoires in COVID-19. The protocol was immunoSEQ multiplex PCR, while the TCRdb copy is restricted to in-frame clones and leaves out a portion. The repertoire holds approximately 290,000 clones, approximately 93% seen once, with around 2% in the top ten. Sequencing input: peripheral blood. The source is a woman aged 25 to 39 with COVID-19, enrolled during active disease.

CDR3: CASSPREGSGNTIYF. DNA of the CDR3: TGTGCCAGCAGCCCCCGGGAGGGCTCTGGAAACACCATATATTTT. The V gene is TRBV4-2, the J gene TRBJ1-3; unclear D gene. CDR1 LGHNA and CDR2 YNFKEQ come from the germline V gene. Trimming stripped 4 bases from V and 0 bases from J, with 10 bases between. This CDR3 has 15 residues.